This T cell receptor (beta chain) was documented in a study of cytomegalovirus exposure and HLA in healthy donors. J lost 3 bases, V lost 0 bases, and 7 bases had no gene match. Germline V gene sequence: CDR1 GTSNPN, CDR2 SVGIG (reference sequence). The CDR3 has 15 residues. The PCR contained 60 Vbeta and 13 Jbeta primers. Data came from immunoSEQ multiplex PCR; TCRdb stores just in-frame clones and leaves some out. Its clone listing holds 75,000 to 95,000 clones. Comments on this clone: Its antigen is currently unknown. Other nucleotide sequences in the sample specify the same CDR3.

The study's findings and limits: Later analysis associated a missense DCLRE1C variant with TCR beta V- and J-gene trimming. Fewer N-insertions than the approximately 610-donor mean were reportedly shown by an Asian-associated ancestry cluster in a later analysis. After further analysis at a later stage, 16,951 TCR beta sequences were associated with HLA alleles at 0.05 false discovery rate.

Sequencing was performed on PBMCs. The sequence came from an older woman in good health and CMV-seronegative. This sequence joins TRBV30 and TRBJ1-1; 7 bases are a match to TRBD1. DNA for the CDR3: TGTGCCTGGAGTGTAGGGGGCGGTGGGTACACTGAAGCTTTCTTT. Encoded protein: CAWSVGGGGYTEAFF.